One and the same sample provided the 6 T cell receptor beta chains below, sequenced in a study of response to subunit inactivated influenza vaccine. TCRdb used MiXCR to reprocess the RT-PCR reads, holding one entry per CDR3 protein. The repertoire has more than 550,000 distinct CDR3 sequences, 11% of them found once; the top ten carry approximately 11%. This sample was shared with a second study, whose subject was T cells expressing NK-cell markers. As reported in that work: The TCR beta cDNA came from 5'RACE template switching with UMIs.

This sample comprised PBMCs from blood, obtained on the day of vaccination. The source of these receptors is a man aged 50-59 years who received an inactivated influenza vaccine.

This clonotype has just a few counts. The chain uses TRBV12-3 or TRBV12-4 and TRBJ2-3, with TRBD2 matching 8 bases. The CDR3 has 14 residues. J gave up 6 bases and V 5 bases, and 7 bases lay outside the gene matches. In DNA, the CDR3 is TGTGCCAGCAGTAGAACGGGAGGGCCGGATACGCAGTATTTT. Translating it yields CASSRTGGPDTQYF.

The V and J genes are TRBV5-1 and TRBJ2-2; no firm D call. Trimming left V 4 bases short and J 1 base short, with 14 bases between. The CDR3 is 16 residues long. The germline gives CDR1 SGHRS, CDR2 YFSETQ. CDR3 sequence reads: CASSRMRSRNTGELFF. DNA of the CDR3: TGCGCCAGCAGCCGAATGAGGTCTAGGAACACCGGGGAGCTGTTTTTT.

The chain recombines TRBV21-1 with TRBJ2-7; TRBD1, the table's D call, lacks a check against the DNA. TRBV21-1 is deemed a pseudogene. CDR3 length: 17 residues. CDR3 sequence (DNA): TGTGCCAGCAGCAAATATGGGGAAAGGGGAGTATCCTACGAGCAGTACTTC. Residues: CASSKYGERGVSYEQYF.

The chain has TRBV20-1 and TRBJ2-1; D is ambiguous. The length of the CDR3 is 11 residues. V was clipped by 3 bases and J by 5 bases, with 5 bases between them. Per the germline V gene, CDR1 is DFQATT and CDR2 is SNEGSKA (reference sequence). This chain's CDR3 is CSASRDNEQFF. Here the CDR3 DNA reads TGCAGTGCTAGTCGGGACAATGAGCAGTTCTTC.

This clonotype has just a few counts. The chain combines TRBV30 with TRBJ2-7; no reliable D call. The CDR3 spans 13 residues. Trimming stripped 5 bases from V and 3 bases from J, with 14 bases between. The germline gives CDR1 GTSNPN, CDR2 SVGIG (reference sequence). The CDR3 sequence is CAWGRGLNYEQYF. The CDR3, as DNA: TGTGCCTGGGGCCGTGGGTTAAACTACGAGCAGTACTTC.

There are many counts of this clonotype. The chain combines TRBV20-1 with TRBJ2-7; 9 nucleotides line up with TRBD2. Germline V gene lookup returns CDR1 DFQATT and CDR2 SNEGSKA (reference sequence). V shed 2 bases and J 2 bases; nucleotides not matched to a gene: 10. This CDR3 is built from 16 residues. The chain's CDR3 is CSARSRNLAGAYEQYF. The CDR3 nucleotides read TGCAGTGCTAGATCTAGGAACTTAGCGGGAGCCTACGAGCAGTACTTC.